This entry lists 18 T cell receptor beta chains sequenced from one sample in a study of cytomegalovirus exposure and HLA in healthy donors. The PCR ran on 60 Vbeta and 13 Jbeta primers. TCRdb keeps only in-frame clones here, not all; method: immunoSEQ multiplex PCR. The sample has about 190,000 clones, roughly 77% seen once. The sample consisted of PBMCs. The receptor source for this set is a man under 40 in good health and CMV-seropositive.

Of note for this clone: Other DNA variants within this sample encode the same CDR3. This chain connects TRBV5-1 to TRBJ2-5; 13 nucleotides align to TRBD2. The CDR3 is 15 amino acids. The V and J ends lost 4 bases and 3 bases, in that order; junction bases with no gene match: 3. CDR1 is SGHRS and CDR2 is YFSETQ in the germline V gene. This chain's CDR3 is CASSPGTSGEETQYF. The CDR3 DNA sequence: TGCGCCAGCAGCCCGGGGACTAGCGGGGAAGAGACCCAGTACTTC.

V usage is TRBV6-1 and J usage is TRBJ1-5; D unresolved. V was shortened by 3 bases and J by 3 bases, with 3 bases between the two germline ends. This CDR3 is 12 amino acids long. Germline V lookup: CDR1 MNHNS, CDR2 SASEGT. CDR3 in amino acids: CASSDLNQPQHF. CDR3 coding DNA: TGTGCCAGCAGTGACCTCAATCAGCCCCAGCATTTT.

The chain is built from TRBV9 and TRBJ1-3, with D perhaps matching TRBD1 (6 bases). The CDR3 is 16 amino acids. The germline V gene has CDR1 SGDLS and CDR2 YYNGEE. Trimming removed 2 bases from V and 4 bases from J, with 16 bases in between. The CDR3 loop reads CASSVSQGSSGNTIYF. In DNA, the CDR3 is TGTGCCAGCAGCGTGAGTCAGGGGTCGAGCGGAAACACCATATATTTT.

V usage is TRBV7-9 and J usage is TRBJ2-7; 11 nucleotides agree with TRBD1. Germline V gives CDR1 SEHNR, CDR2 FQNEAQ (reference sequence). V lost 1 base and J lost 4; bases outside the gene matches: 3. This CDR3 has 15 residues. CDR3 sequence reads: CASSLGDRGYYEQYF. CDR3 nucleotides: TGTGCCAGCAGCTTAGGGGACAGGGGGTATTACGAGCAGTACTTC.

The chain links TRBV11-3 to TRBJ2-2; 7 nucleotides line up with TRBD1. CDR1 SGHNT and CDR2 YENEEA come from the germline V gene. This CDR3 is 17 amino acids long. With 5 bases clipped from V and 0 bases from J, the junction kept 9 bases outside the gene matches. The CDR3 spells CASSRGLTGANTGELFF. CDR3 in DNA: TGTGCCAGCAGCCGAGGTCTAACAGGGGCGAACACCGGGGAGCTGTTTTTT.

The chain uses TRBV7-2 and TRBJ2-1; 9 bases fit TRBD2. The length of the CDR3 is 16 residues. Germline CDR1 is SGHTA and CDR2 is FQGNSA. The junction had 3 bases not matched to a gene; V was cut back by 1 base and J by 2 bases. The CDR3 region is CASSLVPSGAYNEQFF. The CDR3 nucleotides are TGTGCCAGCAGCTTAGTTCCTAGCGGGGCCTACAATGAGCAGTTCTTC.

The V gene is TRBV5-4, the J gene TRBJ2-7, with 9 bases matching TRBD2. Trimming cost V 3 bases and J 0 bases; bases outside gene matches: 4. This CDR3 has 15 amino acids. The germline V gene has CDR1 SGHNT and CDR2 YYREEE (reference sequence). The CDR3 sequence: CASSSTSGPSYEQYF. CDR3 nucleotide sequence: TGTGCCAGCAGCTCCACTAGCGGGCCCTCCTACGAGCAGTACTTC.

The chain has TRBV9 and TRBJ1-1, with a tentative D call TRBD1 (5 bases). From germline, CDR1 is SGDLS and CDR2 YYNGEE. V lost 4 bases and J lost 3, with 22 bases in between. This CDR3 spans 17 amino acids. The CDR3 reads CASSPRTWGGGHTEAFF. The CDR3 nucleotides are TGTGCCAGCAGCCCGAGAACCTGGGGCGGAGGGCACACTGAAGCTTTCTTT.

The rearrangement links TRBV11-3 to TRBJ2-3; 10 bases match TRBD2. The CDR3 consists of 16 residues. Germline V gene data show CDR1 as SGHNT and CDR2 as YENEEA. V dropped 1 base and J dropped 5; count of bases not matched to a gene: 6. The CDR3 sequence is CASSLVASGRGDTQYF. The CDR3, as DNA: TGTGCCAGCAGCTTAGTTGCTAGCGGGAGAGGAGATACGCAGTATTTT.

The gene calls are TRBV7-3 and TRBJ2-1, with 12 positions matching TRBD2. CDR3 size: 16 residues. The V gene's germline CDR1 is SGHTA and CDR2 FQGTGA. V shed 3 bases, J shed 3 bases, and the junction held 3 bases outside the gene matches. The DNA for the CDR3 is TGTGCCAGCAGCTTCCGACTAGCGGGAGTCTACAATGAGCAGTTCTTC. It is translated as CASSFRLAGVYNEQFF.

This chain uses TRBV29-1 with TRBJ1-2; 8 nucleotides line up with TRBD1. The CDR3 loop spans 12 amino acids. V shed 5 bases and J 7 bases; nucleotides not matched to a gene: 6. Germline V gene data show CDR1 as SQVTM and CDR2 as ANQGSEA. The CDR3 DNA reads as TGCAGCGTTTACGCAGGGGGCCTTGGCTACACCTTC. This translates into CSVYAGGLGYTF.

This clone was observed a single time. The V gene is TRBV7-2, the J gene TRBJ1-1; D unresolved. The germline gives CDR1 SGHTA, CDR2 FQGNSA. The CDR3 has 13 amino acids. The V end lost 1 base, the J end lost 3 bases, and 6 bases lay between the germline ends. The CDR3 nucleotides are TGTGCCAGCAGCTTAGACAGAGACACTGAAGCTTTCTTT. Protein sequence: CASSLDRDTEAFF.

J is TRBJ2-1 and V is TRBV7-3; 7 bases match TRBD2. Germline V gene sequence: CDR1 SGHTA, CDR2 FQGTGA. V was clipped by 5 bases and J by 5 bases; unmatched bases: 12. The CDR3 sequence is 16 residues long. The CDR3 here is CASSQLPSGADNEQFF. The CDR3 coding sequence is TGTGCCAGCAGCCAGCTCCCCAGCGGGGCTGACAATGAGCAGTTCTTC.

This clone has just a few counts. The gene calls are TRBV7-9 and TRBJ1-5; D is possibly TRBD1 (5 bases). Trimming shortened V by 4 bases and J by 3 bases, and 10 bases separated the two germline ends. CDR1 and CDR2 from the germline V gene are SEHNR and FQNEAQ (reference sequence). The CDR3 is 14 residues long. The CDR3 DNA reads as TGTGCCAGCAGCTCTTCAGGGTCCAATCAGCCCCAGCATTTT. Translated: CASSSSGSNQPQHF.

V and J are TRBV29-1 and TRBJ2-1; 7 nucleotides match TRBD2. V lost 6 bases, J lost 13 bases, and 21 bases stayed unmatched. This CDR3 spans 15 amino acids. Germline CDR1 and CDR2: SQVTM and ANQGSEA. CDR3: CSVREGLNPLGIQFF. The CDR3 DNA reads as TGCAGCGTGAGGGAGGGTCTAAATCCGCTGGGGATCCAGTTCTTC.

The rearrangement joins TRBV25-1 to TRBJ2-1, with D tentatively TRBD2 (6 bases). This CDR3 region has 16 residues. Germline-derived CDR1 and CDR2 are MGHDK and SYGVNS. Trimming left V 2 bases short and J 0 bases short, with 11 bases between. The CDR3 DNA reads TGTGCCAGCAGTGAAGTAGCGGCCCACTCCTACAATGAGCAGTTCTTC. It is translated as CASSEVAAHSYNEQFF.

A few counts support this clone. The genes are TRBV14 and TRBJ1-2, with D perhaps TRBD1 (5 bases). The ends were cut back, 0 bases at V and 4 bases at J, with 12 bases in the middle. The germline V gene has CDR1 SGHDN and CDR2 FVKESK. This CDR3 is built from 15 residues. CDR3 sequence: CASSQDQGAGYGYTF. The CDR3 coding sequence is TGTGCCAGCAGCCAAGACCAGGGTGCCGGCTATGGCTACACCTTC. The full variable domain, in which reference TRBV14 and TRBJ1-2 provide the parts outside the CDR3, is EAGVTQFPSHSVIEKGQTVTLRCDPISGHDNLYWYRRVMGKEIKFLLHFVKESKQDESGMPNNRFLAERTGGTYSTLKVQPAELEDSGVYFCASSQDQGAGYGYTFGSGTRLTVV.

CDR3 nucleotide sequence: TGTGCCAGCAGCTTTGGGGCGGGACAGGGGGCCTGGGAGCAGTTCTTC. Its translation: CASSFGAGQGAWEQFF. The J gene is TRBJ2-1, the V gene TRBV7-9; 12 nucleotides align to TRBD1. From germline, CDR1 is SEHNR and CDR2 FQNEAQ (reference sequence). The trim removed 3 bases at V and 10 bases at J, leaving 10 bases unmatched. The CDR3 extends over 16 amino acids.